These T cell receptor beta chains were read from a single sample in a study of early stage breast cancer tumors. Profiled with immunoSEQ multiplex PCR; TCRdb holds only in-frame clones, not every one. The sample comprises about 20,000 clones, 60% to 85% of which are singletons, and around a quarter rests with the top ten. Specimen: blood. Every receptor here comes from a person in their sixties with breast cancer. Each CDR3 is given with its conserved first and last residue. D genes are given only for firm matches. Expanded clones get a size class; other rows say once, few or many, or leave the size out.

TRBV6-5	NA	TRBD1	TRBJ1-2	CASSFRGGYGYTF	TGTGCCAGCAGTTTCAGGGGGGGCTATGGCTACACCTTC
TRBV18	once	NA	TRBJ1-2	CASSPSGQNYGYTF	TGTGCCAGCTCACCATCTGGACAGAACTATGGCTACACCTTC
TRBV5-6	NA	NA	TRBJ1-6	CASSLGDGLGSPLHF	TGTGCCAGCAGCTTGGGGGACGGCCTGGGATCACCCCTCCACTTT
TRBV5-4	NA	NA	TRBJ1-1	CASSPELLGGKNTEAFF	TGTGCCAGCAGCCCGGAACTCCTCGGGGGAAAGAACACTGAAGCTTTCTTT
TRBV4-2	large	NA	TRBJ1-2	CASSLVVVTGTGYTF	TGTGCCAGCAGCCTCGTTGTAGTAACAGGGACTGGCTACACCTTC
TRBV9	NA	TRBD2	TRBJ2-3	CASGPRERGGNTQYF	TGTGCCAGCGGTCCCCGGGAGCGCGGGGGAAATACGCAGTATTTT
TRBV5-4	NA	NA	TRBJ1-1	CASSVPDSMNTEAFF	TGTGCCAGCAGCGTACCCGACAGCATGAACACTGAAGCTTTCTTT
TRBV10-2	NA	NA	TRBJ2-7	CASRRISYEQYF	TGCGCCTCTCGAAGGATCTCCTACGAGCAGTACTTC
TRBV9	NA	TRBD2	TRBJ2-2	CASSWGLAVNTGELFF	TGTGCCAGCAGCTGGGGACTAGCGGTGAACACCGGGGAGCTGTTTTTT
TRBV29-1	NA	NA	TRBJ1-1	CSVRENTEAFF	TGCAGCGTTCGAGAGAACACTGAAGCTTTCTTT
TRBV7-3	NA	TRBD2	TRBJ2-1	CASSISGGAFNEQFF	TGTGCCAGCAGCATTAGCGGGGGGGCCTTCAATGAGCAGTTCTTC
TRBV18	NA	NA	TRBJ1-4	CASSPYRDNEKLFF	TGTGCCAGCTCACCTTACCGGGATAATGAAAAACTGTTTTTT
TRBV19	once	TRBD2	TRBJ2-2	CAVWTSYGTGELFF	TGTGCCGTATGGACTAGCTACGGCACCGGGGAGCTGTTTTTT
TRBV6-1	NA	NA	TRBJ1-5	CASSRDESNQPQHF	TGTGCCAGCAGCAGGGACGAAAGCAATCAGCCCCAGCATTTT
TRBV2	NA	TRBD2	TRBJ2-5	CASRPTYWTSRQETQYF	TGTGCCAGCAGACCTACCTATTGGACTAGCCGACAAGAGACCCAGTACTTC
TRBV27	once	TRBD1	TRBJ1-3	CASSLSPRGGNTIYF	TGTGCCAGCAGTTTATCGCCCAGGGGGGGAAACACCATATATTTT
TRBV5-4	NA	NA	TRBJ1-3	CASSLIDSGNTIYF	TGTGCCAGCAGCTTGATAGACTCTGGAAACACCATATATTTT
TRBV2	NA	TRBD1	TRBJ1-4	CANQEPGQGNEKLFF	TGTGCCAACCAGGAGCCGGGACAGGGCAATGAAAAACTGTTTTTT
TRBV7-9	once	NA	TRBJ1-2	CASSSQTGGRGKSGYTF	TGTGCCAGCAGCTCACAGACGGGGGGCAGGGGCAAAAGTGGCTACACCTTC
TRBV5-6	few	TRBD1	TRBJ1-2	CASRMGQRYGYTF	TGTGCCAGCAGGATGGGACAGCGCTATGGCTACACCTTC
TRBV10-3	NA	NA	TRBJ1-6	CAISPRADSPLHF	TGTGCCATCAGTCCCCGGGCGGATTCACCCCTCCACTTT
TRBV5-1	NA	NA	TRBJ2-1	CASCPSGDHNEQFF	TGCGCCAGCTGTCCCTCAGGTGACCACAATGAGCAGTTCTTC
TRBV2	NA	TRBD2	TRBJ2-1	CASRLAGGGAYNEQFF	TGTGCCAGCAGACTAGCGGGAGGAGGCGCCTACAATGAGCAGTTCTTC
TRBV2	NA	NA	TRBJ1-1	CASSVSAYNTEAFF	TGTGCCAGCAGTGTTTCGGCCTATAACACTGAAGCTTTCTTT
TRBV19	few	TRBD2	TRBJ2-3	CASSWGLAGDVGTDTQYF	TGTGCCAGTAGTTGGGGACTAGCGGGAGATGTGGGCACAGATACGCAGTATTTT
TRBV7-2	NA	NA	TRBJ1-2	CASSSTGLGYGYTF	TGTGCCAGCAGCTCAACAGGTCTGGGCTATGGCTACACCTTC